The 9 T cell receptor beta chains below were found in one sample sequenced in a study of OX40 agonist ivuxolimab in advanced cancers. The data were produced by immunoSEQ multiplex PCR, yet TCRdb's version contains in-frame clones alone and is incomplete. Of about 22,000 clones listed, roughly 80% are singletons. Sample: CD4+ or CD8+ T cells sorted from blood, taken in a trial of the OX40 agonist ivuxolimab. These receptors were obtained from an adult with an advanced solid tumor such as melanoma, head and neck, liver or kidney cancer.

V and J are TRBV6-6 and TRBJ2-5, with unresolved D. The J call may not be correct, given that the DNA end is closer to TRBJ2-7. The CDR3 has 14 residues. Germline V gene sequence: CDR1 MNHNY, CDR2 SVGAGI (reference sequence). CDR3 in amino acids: CASKSGQSSYEQYF. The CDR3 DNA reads TGTGCCAGCAAATCGGGCCAGAGCTCCTACGAGCAGTACTTC.

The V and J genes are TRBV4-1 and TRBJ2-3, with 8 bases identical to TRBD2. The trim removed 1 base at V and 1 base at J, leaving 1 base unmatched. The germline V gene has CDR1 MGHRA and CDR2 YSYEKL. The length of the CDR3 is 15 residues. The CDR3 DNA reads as TGCGCCAGCAGCCAAGCGGGGGGGGGCACAGATACGCAGTATTTT. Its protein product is CASSQAGGGTDTQYF.

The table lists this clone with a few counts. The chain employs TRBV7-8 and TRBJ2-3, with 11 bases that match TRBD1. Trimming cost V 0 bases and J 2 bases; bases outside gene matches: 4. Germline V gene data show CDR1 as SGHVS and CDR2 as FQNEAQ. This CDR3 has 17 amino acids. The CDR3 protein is CASSLAVGQGDTDTQYF. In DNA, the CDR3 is TGTGCCAGCAGCTTAGCGGTGGGACAGGGGGACACAGATACGCAGTATTTT.

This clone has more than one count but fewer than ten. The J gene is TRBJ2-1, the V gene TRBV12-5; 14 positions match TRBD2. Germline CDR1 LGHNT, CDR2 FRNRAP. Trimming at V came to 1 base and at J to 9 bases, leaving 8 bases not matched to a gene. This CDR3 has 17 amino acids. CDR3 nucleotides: TGTGCTAGTGGTTTGGCACAGACTAGCGGGGGGGCGACTGAGCAGTTCTTC. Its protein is CASGLAQTSGGATEQFF.

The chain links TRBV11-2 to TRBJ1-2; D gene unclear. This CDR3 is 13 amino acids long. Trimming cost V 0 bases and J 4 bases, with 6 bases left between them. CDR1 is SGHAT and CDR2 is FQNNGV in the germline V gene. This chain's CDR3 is CASSLDIGYGYTF. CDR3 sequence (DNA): TGTGCCAGCAGCTTAGATATAGGCTATGGCTACACCTTC.

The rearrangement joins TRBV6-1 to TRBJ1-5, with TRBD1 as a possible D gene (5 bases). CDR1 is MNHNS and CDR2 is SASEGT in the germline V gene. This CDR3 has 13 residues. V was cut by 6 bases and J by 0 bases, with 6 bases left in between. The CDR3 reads CASRGDSNQPQHF. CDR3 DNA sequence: TGTGCCAGCAGAGGGGATAGCAATCAGCCCCAGCATTTT.

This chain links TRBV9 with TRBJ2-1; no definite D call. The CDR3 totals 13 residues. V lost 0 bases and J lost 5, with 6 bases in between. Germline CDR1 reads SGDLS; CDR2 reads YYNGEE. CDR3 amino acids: CASSVAGNNEQFF. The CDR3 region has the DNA TGTGCCAGCAGCGTAGCTGGGAACAATGAGCAGTTCTTC. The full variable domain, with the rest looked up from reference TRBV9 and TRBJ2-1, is DSGVTQTPKHLITATGQRVTLRCSPRSGDLSVYWYQQSLDQGLQFLIQYYNGEERAKGNILERFSAQQFPDLHSELNLSSLELGDSALYFCASSVAGNNEQFFGPGTRLTVL.

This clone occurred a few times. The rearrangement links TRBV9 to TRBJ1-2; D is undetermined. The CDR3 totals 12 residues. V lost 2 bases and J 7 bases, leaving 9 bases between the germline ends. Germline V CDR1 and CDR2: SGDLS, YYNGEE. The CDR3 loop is CASSVAEGGYTF. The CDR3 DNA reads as TGTGCCAGCAGCGTCGCCGAAGGTGGCTACACCTTC.

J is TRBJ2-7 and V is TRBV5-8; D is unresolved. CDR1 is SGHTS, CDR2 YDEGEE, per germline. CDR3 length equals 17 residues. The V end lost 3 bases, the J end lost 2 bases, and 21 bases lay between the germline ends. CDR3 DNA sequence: TGTGCCAGCAGCTCCCCGGGCCGATGGGATGGGACCTACGAGCAGTACTTC. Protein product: CASSSPGRWDGTYEQYF.